Presented here are 21 T cell receptor beta chains from one specimen sequenced in a study of T cells after yellow fever vaccination. MiXCR, run by TCRdb on the 5' RACE reads, gives a single entry per CDR3 protein. The sample comprises hundreds of thousands of distinct CDR3 sequences, over 9% of which are singletons, and 14% to 15% rests with the top ten. The sequencing used PBMCs, collected on the day of the yellow fever booster vaccination. All receptors derive from a man aged 25 to 40 who received the YFV17D yellow fever vaccine.

This chain uses TRBV4-3 with TRBJ1-1, with D possibly TRBD1 on 6 matching bases. Between the trimmed V and J ends, which lost 0 bases and 3 bases, there was a span of 11 bases. The CDR3 runs to 15 residues. Germline lookup yields CDR1 LGHNA and CDR2 YSLEER. CDR3 nucleotides: TGCGCCAGCAGCCAAGATGGGGGCCCAGACACTGAAGCTTTCTTT. Encoded protein: CASSQDGGPDTEAFF.

V and J are TRBV5-6 and TRBJ2-3, with TRBD2 identical over 11 bases. From germline, CDR1 is SGHDT and CDR2 YYEEEE. V lost 5 bases, J lost 2 bases, and 4 bases stayed unmatched. CDR3 length equals 15 residues. The CDR3 DNA is TGTGCCAGCAGGGGGGGACTAGCGGTCACAGATACGCAGTATTTT. Its translation is CASRGGLAVTDTQYF.

V gene TRBV3-1 combines with J gene TRBJ2-3; perhaps TRBD2 as D (6 bases). With 10 bases removed from V and 4 bases from J, the gap between germline ends came to 18 bases. The germline V gene has CDR1 LGHDT and CDR2 YNNKEL (reference sequence). The CDR3 is 14 residues long. The CDR3 nucleotides are TGTGCCACCTCTTGGGGGGAGAAAGCAGATACGCAGTATTTT. Its protein is CATSWGEKADTQYF.

This clonotype was picked up one time. The rearrangement joins TRBV20-1 to TRBJ2-7; 7 bases line up with TRBD1. After removal of 0 bases from V and 3 bases from J, the junction contained 2 bases not matched to a gene. This CDR3 has 13 amino acids. Germline-derived CDR1 and CDR2 are DFQATT and SNEGSKA (reference sequence). This CDR3 is CSAREPGGYEQYF. CDR3 DNA sequence: TGCAGTGCTAGAGAGCCAGGGGGCTACGAGCAGTACTTC.

The rearrangement joins TRBV6-2 or TRBV6-3 to TRBJ2-3; 8 bases match TRBD2. Per the germline V gene, CDR1 is MNHEY and CDR2 is SVGEGT. V lost 5 bases and J lost 2; bases outside the gene matches: 6. CDR3 length: 15 residues. CDR3 coding DNA: TGTGCCAGCAGTCCACTAGCGGACACCACAGATACGCAGTATTTT. Its translation is CASSPLADTTDTQYF.

This clonotype was detected only a few times. V usage is TRBV9 and J usage is TRBJ1-2; 9 bases fit TRBD1. CDR3 length: 15 amino acids. CDR1 and CDR2 from the germline V gene are SGDLS and YYNGEE. V gave up 3 bases and J gave up 7 bases; unmatched junction bases: 10. The CDR3 DNA follows: TGTGCCAGCAGCGCCGACCTACAGGGGGCGGGTGGCTACACCTTC. Translating gives CASSADLQGAGGYTF.

In this sample, this clonotype turned up many times. V gene TRBV18 combines with J gene TRBJ2-5, with 13 bases that match TRBD2. The CDR3 runs to 18 residues. V was pared by 3 bases and J by 2 bases, with 9 bases of the junction left unmatched. CDR1 and CDR2 (germline): KGHSH, LQKENI. CDR3 in DNA: TGTGCCAGCTCACCCCCGGGACTAGCGGGAAGCAAGCAAGAGACCCAGTACTTC. This translates into CASSPPGLAGSKQETQYF. Drawing the rest from reference TRBV18 and TRBJ2-5, the complete variable domain is NAGVMQNPRHLVRRRGQEARLRCSPMKGHSHVYWYRQLPEEGLKFMVYLQKENIIDESGMPKERFSAEFPKEGPSILRIQQVVRGDSAAYFCASSPPGLAGSKQETQYFGPGTRLLVL.

The V call is TRBV20-1, the J call TRBJ2-7; 7 bases line up with TRBD1. CDR3 length equals 13 residues. Germline-derived CDR1 and CDR2 are DFQATT and SNEGSKA (reference sequence). J was trimmed by 7 bases and V by 5 bases; bases with no gene match: 11. The CDR3 protein is CSAARDRTREQYF. The CDR3 nucleotides are TGCAGTGCTGCCCGGGACAGAACTCGGGAGCAGTACTTC.

In its sample, this clonotype was seen a few times. The chain combines TRBV20-1 with TRBJ2-5; 9 nucleotides match TRBD2. Germline V CDR1 and CDR2: DFQATT, SNEGSKA (reference sequence). With V trimmed by 6 bases and J by 5 bases, 10 bases remained unmatched. This CDR3 is 14 amino acids long. The CDR3 coding sequence is TGCAGTGCCCAGCGTAGCGGGAGTATCGAGACCCAGTACTTC. This encodes CSAQRSGSIETQYF.

This clonotype was recorded many times. The CDR3 DNA sequence: TGTGCCAGCAGCTTAGGTGGGACGTCCGGGGGTGACAATGAGCAGTTCTTC. This sequence encodes CASSLGGTSGGDNEQFF. This sequence joins TRBV7-9 and TRBJ2-1, with a weak D call TRBD2 (6 bases). Germline values: CDR1 SEHNR, CDR2 FQNEAQ (reference sequence). CDR3 size: 17 residues. V lost 1 base and J lost 5, with 18 bases in between.

This clonotype has more than one count but fewer than ten. This chain links TRBV2 with TRBJ2-3; the match to TRBD2 covers 7 bases. The V gene end was trimmed by 4 bases and the J gene end by 3 bases; junction bases not matched to a gene: 4. Germline V gene sequence: CDR1 SNHLY, CDR2 FYNNEI. This CDR3 spans 14 amino acids. CDR3 in DNA: TGTGCCAGCAGTGGCGCGGGAGAAACAGATACGCAGTATTTT. It yields the protein CASSGAGETDTQYF.

This clonotype was counted only a few times. This rearrangement joins TRBV18 to TRBJ2-6, with D possibly TRBD1 on 5 matching bases. Germline V gives CDR1 KGHSH, CDR2 LQKENI. V lost 2 bases, J lost 2 bases, and 10 bases lay in between. This CDR3 spans 16 amino acids. In nucleotides, the CDR3 is TGTGCCAGCTCACCAAGGGCAGGGCCTGGGGCCAACGTCCTGACTTTC. Protein: CASSPRAGPGANVLTF.

The chain is built from TRBV12-3 or TRBV12-4 and TRBJ1-1; TRBD1 might be the D (5 bases). This CDR3 has 13 residues. Trimming pared 4 bases from V and 11 bases from J, leaving 17 bases between. The CDR3 protein is CASSSGTGRRAFF. CDR3 nucleotide sequence: TGTGCCAGCAGTTCTGGTACAGGACGTCGGGCTTTCTTT.

The chain couples TRBV11-2 to TRBJ2-1, with 9 bases matching TRBD2. The CDR3 covers 15 residues. J gave up 8 bases and V 5 bases, and 10 bases lay outside the gene matches. In germline, CDR1 is SGHAT, CDR2 FQNNGV. CDR3 residues: CASSPSGARVDEQFF. CDR3 in DNA: TGTGCCAGCAGCCCTAGCGGGGCAAGGGTGGATGAGCAGTTCTTC.

A few counts support this clonotype. This chain links TRBV6-5 with TRBJ2-1, with D tentatively TRBD2 (6 bases). This CDR3 is 16 amino acids long. Germline V gives CDR1 MNHEY, CDR2 SVGAGI. Trimming took off 6 bases at V and 0 bases at J, with 15 bases between the two ends. The CDR3 loop is CASRIGGIGSYNEQFF. CDR3 nucleotides: TGTGCCAGCAGAATTGGGGGGATCGGCTCCTACAATGAGCAGTTCTTC.

This clonotype occurred many times. The chain joins TRBV6-1 to TRBJ2-5, with a possible D match to TRBD2 (5 bases). The V gene's germline CDR1 is MNHNS and CDR2 SASEGT. V was trimmed by 6 bases and J by 5 bases, leaving 16 bases between them. This CDR3 contains 14 residues. Here the CDR3 reads CASSQRTGRETQYF. In DNA, the CDR3 is TGTGCCAGCAGCCAGAGGACGGGAAGGGAGACCCAGTACTTC.

This clonotype was observed a handful of times. This rearrangement joins TRBV28 to TRBJ1-5; D is uncertain. This CDR3 is built from 13 residues. Looked up from germline, CDR1 is MDHEN and CDR2 is SYDVKM. V was clipped by 5 bases and J by 8 bases, with 13 bases between them. The CDR3 protein is CASSQRNSEPQHF. The CDR3 DNA is TGTGCCAGCAGTCAGAGGAACAGTGAGCCCCAGCATTTT.

This clonotype has only a few counts. This chain connects TRBV7-2 to TRBJ2-1, with TRBD2 identical over 11 bases. From germline, CDR1 is SGHTA and CDR2 FQGNSA. V trimming: 5 bases; J trimming: 14 bases; junction bases outside the gene matches: 14. The CDR3 has 15 residues. In DNA form, the CDR3 reads TGTGCCAGCAGCCTGGGCGGGACTAGCGGAGAAGGAAAGTTCTTC. Residues: CASSLGGTSGEGKFF. The variable domain in full, with the rest retrieved from reference TRBV7-2 and TRBJ2-1, is GAGVSQSPSNKVTEKGKDVELRCDPISGHTALYWYRQSLGQGLEFLIYFQGNSAPDKSGLPSDRFSAERTGGSVSTLTIQRTQQEDSAVYLCASSLGGTSGEGKFFGPGTRLTVL.

This clonotype was found once. The chain recombines TRBV20-1 with TRBJ1-1, with TRBD1 identical over 7 bases. V was clipped by 6 bases and J by 1 base; unmatched bases: 5. The germline V gene encodes CDR1 DFQATT and CDR2 SNEGSKA (reference sequence). The CDR3 has 13 amino acids. CDR3 residues: CSALGQRNTEAFF. CDR3 DNA: TGCAGTGCATTGGGACAGAGGAACACTGAAGCTTTCTTT.

The chain employs TRBV7-2 and TRBJ2-7; perhaps TRBD1 as D (6 bases). CDR3 size: 15 residues. Trimming took off 1 base at V and 2 bases at J, with 12 bases between the two ends. Germline loops: CDR1 SGHTA, CDR2 FQGNSA. This CDR3 is CASSLETGQTYEQYF. The CDR3 bases are TGTGCCAGCAGCTTAGAGACAGGTCAAACCTACGAGCAGTACTTC.

This clonotype has just a few counts. This chain uses TRBV5-1 with TRBJ2-3; 8 bases line up with TRBD2. The ends lost 4 bases at V and 1 base at J; junction bases unmatched: 17. In germline, CDR1 is SGHRS, CDR2 YFSETQ. The CDR3 contains 19 residues. CDR3: CASSILPPPTSDGTDTQYF. DNA for the CDR3: TGCGCCAGCAGCATCTTACCGCCGCCGACTAGCGATGGCACAGATACGCAGTATTTT.